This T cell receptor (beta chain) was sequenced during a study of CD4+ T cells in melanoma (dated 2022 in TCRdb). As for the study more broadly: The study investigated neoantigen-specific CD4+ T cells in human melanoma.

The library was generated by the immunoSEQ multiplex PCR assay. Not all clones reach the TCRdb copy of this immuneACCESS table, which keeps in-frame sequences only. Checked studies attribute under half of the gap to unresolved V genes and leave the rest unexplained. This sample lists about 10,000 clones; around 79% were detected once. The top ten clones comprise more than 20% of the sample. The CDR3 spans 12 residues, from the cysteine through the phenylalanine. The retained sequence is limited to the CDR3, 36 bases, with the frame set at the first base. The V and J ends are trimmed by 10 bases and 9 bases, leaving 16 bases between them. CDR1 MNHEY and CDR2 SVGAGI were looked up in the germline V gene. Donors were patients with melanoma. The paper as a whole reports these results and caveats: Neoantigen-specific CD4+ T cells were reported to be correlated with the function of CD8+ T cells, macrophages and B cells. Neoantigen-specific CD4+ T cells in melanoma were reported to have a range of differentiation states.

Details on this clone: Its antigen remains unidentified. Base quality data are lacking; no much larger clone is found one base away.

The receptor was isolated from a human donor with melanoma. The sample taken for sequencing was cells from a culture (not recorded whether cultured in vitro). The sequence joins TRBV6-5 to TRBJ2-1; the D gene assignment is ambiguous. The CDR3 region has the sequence CATRLRWGEQFF. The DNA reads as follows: TGTGCCACCCGCCTCCGATGGGGTGAGCAGTTCTTC.